This T cell receptor (beta chain) was observed in a study of T cell responses to AZD1222 COVID-19 vaccine. Overall study results and limits: Regions left unmutated in variants are reportedly the target of nearly half of spike-specific TCRs. Only a handful of AZD1222 recipients, roughly six in all, had baseline seropositivity. Across spike, vaccine-associated CD4 TCRs were found, dominant at 160-218 and 743-854. The study sampled repertoires only after the peak T cell response.

The germline V gene has CDR1 SGHRS and CDR2 YFSETQ. This CDR3 contains 13 residues. Between the trimmed V and J ends, which lost 4 bases and 4 bases, there was a span of 9 bases. A remark on this clone: The antigen remains unidentified. The sample holds other DNA sequences that translate to the same CDR3.

Sequenced by immunoSEQ multiplex PCR; TCRdb stores in-frame clones only, minus some. The sample has about 140,000 clones, about 91% seen once. Sequenced material: peripheral blood, taken 28 days after the second AZD1222 dose. This receptor was taken from an adult who received the AZD1222 COVID-19 vaccine. The genes are TRBV5-1 and TRBJ1-5; D perhaps matches TRBD1 (5 bases). DNA for the CDR3: TGCGCCAGCAGCAGGGACGGGAATCAGCCCCAGCATTTT. Its translation is CASSRDGNQPQHF.